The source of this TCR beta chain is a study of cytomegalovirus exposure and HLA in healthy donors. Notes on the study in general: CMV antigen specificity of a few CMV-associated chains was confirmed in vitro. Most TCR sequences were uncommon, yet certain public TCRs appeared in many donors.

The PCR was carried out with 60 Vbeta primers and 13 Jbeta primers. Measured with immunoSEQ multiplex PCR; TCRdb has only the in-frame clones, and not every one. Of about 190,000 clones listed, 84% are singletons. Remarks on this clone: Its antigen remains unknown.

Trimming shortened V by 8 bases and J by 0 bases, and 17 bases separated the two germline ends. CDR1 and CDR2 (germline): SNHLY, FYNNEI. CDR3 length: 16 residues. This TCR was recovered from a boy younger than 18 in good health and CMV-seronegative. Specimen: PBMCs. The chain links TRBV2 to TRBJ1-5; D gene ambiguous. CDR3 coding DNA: TGTGCCAGCCAGGCCGGCGTTGGATATAGCAATCAGCCCCAGCATTTT. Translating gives CASQAGVGYSNQPQHF.